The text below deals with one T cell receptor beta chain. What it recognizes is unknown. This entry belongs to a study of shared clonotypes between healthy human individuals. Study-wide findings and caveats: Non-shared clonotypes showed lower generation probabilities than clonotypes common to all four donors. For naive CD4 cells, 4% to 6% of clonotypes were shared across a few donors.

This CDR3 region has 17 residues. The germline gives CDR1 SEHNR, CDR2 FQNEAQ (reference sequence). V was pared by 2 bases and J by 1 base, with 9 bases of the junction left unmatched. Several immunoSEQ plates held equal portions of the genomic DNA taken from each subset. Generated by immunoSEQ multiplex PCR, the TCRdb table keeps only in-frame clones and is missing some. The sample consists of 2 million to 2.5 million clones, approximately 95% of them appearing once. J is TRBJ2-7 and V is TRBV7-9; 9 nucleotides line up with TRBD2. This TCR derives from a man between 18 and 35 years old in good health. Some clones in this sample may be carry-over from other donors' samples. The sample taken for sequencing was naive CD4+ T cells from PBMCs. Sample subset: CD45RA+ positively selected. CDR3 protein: CASSLNVPGLASYEQYF. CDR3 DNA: TGTGCCAGCAGCTTAAACGTGCCGGGACTAGCTTCCTACGAGCAGTACTTC.